These 22 T cell receptor beta chains were all obtained from the same sample, sequenced in a study of T-cell memory formation after mild COVID-19 (dated by TCRdb to 2020 to 2023). The method behind the library was 5' RACE. Reads for this sample came from an Illumina NovaSeq 6000. In TCRdb, the public reads were trimmed at Q25 with fastp and aligned with MiXCR, with productive beta chains retained. When rows share a CDR3 protein, they turn into one entry using the most common DNA and genes. In all, the sample holds roughly 340,000 distinct CDR3 sequences, and roughly 19% of those were seen once. 21% of the sample is taken by the ten largest. The sample was PBMCs or a T cell subset sorted from them (not recorded which). The receptors were sampled from a man aged 18-30 years who had mild COVID-19 (a few samples of this study predate the infection). The sample titles of this study are shuffled in the database, so cell type and time point are left out; the donor was told from shared clones.

This chain uses TRBV4-3 with TRBJ2-3; D call uncertain. Germline assignment: CDR1 LGHNA and CDR2 YSLEER. The V and J ends lost 0 bases and 4 bases respectively, with 14 bases between them. This CDR3 contains 16 residues. CDR3 loop: CASSQEPDWSADTQYF. In DNA form, the CDR3 reads TGCGCCAGCAGCCAAGAGCCAGATTGGTCGGCAGATACGCAGTATTTT.

This sequence joins TRBV27 and TRBJ1-5, with D perhaps TRBD1 (5 bases). From germline, CDR1 is MNHEY and CDR2 SMNVEV (reference sequence). The ends were cut back, 3 bases at V and 5 bases at J, with 11 bases in the middle. The CDR3 length is 14 residues. The CDR3 bases are TGTGCCAGCAGTTTTACCAGGGCCGATCAGCCCCAGCATTTT. This codes for CASSFTRADQPQHF.

This clonotype was seen ten or more times. The chain has TRBV27 and TRBJ2-3; no definite D call. Germline CDR1 and CDR2: MNHEY and SMNVEV (reference sequence). The CDR3 contains 14 residues. V gave up 4 bases and J gave up 4 bases, with 12 bases separating them. In nucleotides, the CDR3 is TGTGCCAGCAGTTCCAACGCGTCACCAGATACGCAGTATTTT. Protein sequence: CASSSNASPDTQYF.

The chain links TRBV6-2 or TRBV6-3 to TRBJ2-7; D may be TRBD2 (6 bases). The CDR3 spans 12 residues. V was trimmed by 8 bases and J by 6 bases, leaving 14 bases between them. Per germline, CDR1 MNHEY and CDR2 SVGEGT. The CDR3 reads CASSFMGGEQYV. CDR3 bases: TGTGCCAGCTCGTTTATGGGGGGCGAGCAGTACGTC.

This chain links TRBV20-1 with TRBJ2-3, with D maybe TRBD1 (5 bases). Germline CDR1 reads DFQATT; CDR2 reads SNEGSKA (reference sequence). V dropped 5 bases and J dropped 0 bases, with 12 bases sitting between them. The CDR3 length is 14 residues. The CDR3 protein is CSAHDSTSTDTQYF. CDR3 nucleotides: TGCAGTGCTCACGACAGCACTAGCACAGATACGCAGTATTTT.

The rearrangement joins TRBV6-2 or TRBV6-3 to TRBJ2-7, with no clear D. Germline CDR1 reads MNHEY; CDR2 reads SVGEGT. The CDR3 runs 16 residues. Trimming removed 4 bases from V and 6 bases from J, with 22 bases in between. CDR3 protein: CASSSLGRRDGSEQYF. In nucleotides, the CDR3 is TGTGCCAGCAGTTCCCTTGGGCGACGAGATGGGTCCGAGCAGTACTTC.

This clonotype was seen a few times. This rearrangement joins TRBV6-1 to TRBJ2-1; 9 bases agree with TRBD2. V gave up 6 bases and J gave up 2 bases; unmatched junction bases: 8. This CDR3 has 16 residues. The V gene's germline CDR1 is MNHNS and CDR2 SASEGT. CDR3 bases: TGTGCCAGCAGAGCGGTAGCGGGGGCTACCTACAATGAGCAGTTCTTC. Its protein product is CASRAVAGATYNEQFF.

The table lists this clonotype with many counts. The chain employs TRBV4-2 and TRBJ2-7; D is tentatively TRBD1 or TRBD2 (6 bases each). Germline CDR1 reads LGHNA; CDR2 reads YNFKEQ. V lost 4 bases, J lost 2 bases, and 21 bases lay in between. The CDR3 is 17 amino acids. CDR3 sequence (DNA): TGTGCCAGCAGCCGCCTGGGTAGGGGGGACGGGACCTACGAGCAGTACTTC. Amino acids: CASSRLGRGDGTYEQYF.

There are a few counts of this clonotype. Written as DNA, the CDR3 is TGTGCCAGCAGCAATCCTGACAGGGGGCGCTTCGAGCAGTACTTC. Protein product: CASSNPDRGRFEQYF. The chain is built from TRBV7-2 and TRBJ2-7, with 10 bases fitting TRBD1. Germline V lookup: CDR1 SGHTA, CDR2 FQGNSA. The CDR3 is 15 residues long. The V gene end was trimmed by 5 bases and the J gene end by 6 bases; junction bases not matched to a gene: 10.

This clonotype was observed a few times. The chain's CDR3 is CASRRQGGGYEQYF. The DNA for the CDR3 is TGTGCCAGCAGAAGACAGGGGGGAGGCTACGAGCAGTACTTC. The chain links TRBV6-2 or TRBV6-3 to TRBJ2-7, with 9 bases fitting TRBD1. J lost 3 bases, V lost 6 bases, and 6 bases had no gene match. The CDR3 extends over 14 amino acids. Germline V gene sequence: CDR1 MNHEY, CDR2 SVGEGT.

J is TRBJ1-2 and V is TRBV6-5, with D possibly being TRBD1 (5 bases). This CDR3 is 15 amino acids long. The V gene's germline CDR1 is MNHEY and CDR2 SVGAGI. V lost 6 bases, J lost 8 bases, and 22 bases lay in between. CDR3 bases: TGTGCCAGCAGGGTATCCGGGACTGGGCGTAAGGGCTACACCTTC. This gives the protein CASRVSGTGRKGYTF.

At least ten counts were recorded for this clonotype. This chain connects TRBV6-6 to TRBJ1-3; 8 bases align to TRBD1. Germline CDR1 and CDR2: MNHNY and SVGAGI (reference sequence). V lost 0 bases and J lost 0; bases outside the gene matches: 4. The CDR3 has 17 residues. This CDR3 is CASSYSYRGSSGNTIYF. The DNA for the CDR3 is TGTGCCAGCAGTTACTCGTACAGGGGGAGCTCTGGAAACACCATATATTTT.

Many counts were recorded for this clonotype. The rearrangement links TRBV6-1 to TRBJ1-4; D is ambiguous. The CDR3 is 18 residues long. Germline V gene lookup returns CDR1 MNHNS and CDR2 SASEGT. Trimming left V 5 bases short and J 4 bases short, with 23 bases between. CDR3 sequence (DNA): TGTGCCAGCAGTTGGGATTTTCGTTCGTCCGCCTTTAATGAAAAACTGTTTTTT. It encodes CASSWDFRSSAFNEKLFF.

This clonotype came up a few times. The V and J genes are TRBV20-1 and TRBJ2-3; TRBD2 aligns across 14 bases. V shed 4 bases and J 2 bases; nucleotides not matched to a gene: 8. The CDR3 has 17 residues. CDR1 is DFQATT and CDR2 is SNEGSKA in the germline V gene (reference sequence). The CDR3 nucleotides are TGCAGTGCTACTCCGGGACTAGCGGGGGCCACCACAGATACGCAGTATTTT. It specifies CSATPGLAGATTDTQYF.

The sample holds many counts of this clonotype. The chain carries TRBV7-2 and TRBJ2-1, with 7 nucleotides matching TRBD2. The V gene's germline CDR1 is SGHTA and CDR2 FQGNSA. The CDR3 runs to 13 residues. With V trimmed by 5 bases and J by 6 bases, 4 bases remained unmatched. CDR3 sequence (DNA): TGTGCCAGCAGCGTCGGGACTATCAATGAGCAGTTCTTC. It codes for CASSVGTINEQFF.

The chain recombines TRBV5-1 with TRBJ2-7, with D maybe TRBD1 (6 bases). V lost 3 bases, J lost 4 bases, and 17 bases lay in between. The CDR3 spans 15 residues. Germline V gene data show CDR1 as SGHRS and CDR2 as YFSETQ. CDR3 nucleotides: TGCGCCAGCAGCTCCCAGGGGCAATCGTCTTACGAGCAGTACTTC. Protein product: CASSSQGQSSYEQYF.

This clonotype was recorded only once. V and J are TRBV7-9 and TRBJ1-2, with 7 bases matching TRBD1. Looked up from germline, CDR1 is SEHNR and CDR2 is FQNEAQ (reference sequence). With V trimmed by 1 base and J by 8 bases, 7 bases remained unmatched. The CDR3 runs to 14 residues. The CDR3 sequence: CASSLERGQRGYTF. The CDR3 region has the DNA TGTGCCAGCAGCTTAGAAAGGGGGCAGCGCGGCTACACCTTC. The variable domain in full, completed from reference TRBV7-9 and TRBJ1-2, reads DTGVSQNPRHKITKRGQNVTFRCDPISEHNRLYWYRQTLGQGPEFLTYFQNEAQLEKSRLLSDRFSAERPKGSFSTLEIQRTEQGDSAMYLCASSLERGQRGYTFGSGTRLTVV.

The chain is built from TRBV15 and TRBJ1-5, with D unclear. The V gene's germline CDR1 is LNHNV and CDR2 YYDKDF (reference sequence). The CDR3 runs 15 residues. The V end lost 0 bases, the J end lost 4 bases, and 10 bases lay between the germline ends. In DNA, the CDR3 is TGTGCCACCAGCAGAGATAGGGCCGTAAATCAGCCCCAGCATTTT. This encodes CATSRDRAVNQPQHF.

This clonotype was seen repeatedly, ten times or more. The J gene is TRBJ2-7, the V gene TRBV7-9; weak D call: TRBD2 (7 bases). V lost 4 bases to trimming and J lost 6 bases, with 13 bases between them. The CDR3 has 13 amino acids. CDR1 and CDR2 (germline): SEHNR, FQNEAQ (reference sequence). The CDR3 sequence: CASSSQGGVEQYF. In nucleotides, the CDR3 is TGTGCCAGCAGCTCCCAAGGGGGGGTCGAGCAGTACTTC.

This clonotype was detected a few times. This sequence joins TRBV20-1 and TRBJ2-1; D tentatively reads TRBD1 or TRBD2 (5 bases each). The ends were cut back, 2 bases at V and 0 bases at J, with 14 bases in the middle. Germline V CDR1 and CDR2: DFQATT, SNEGSKA (reference sequence). This CDR3 is 16 amino acids long. CDR3 sequence: CSARTSRGSSYNEQFF. In DNA, the CDR3 is TGCAGTGCTAGAACCTCACGGGGCAGCTCCTACAATGAGCAGTTCTTC.

The chain is built from TRBV18 and TRBJ2-2; D uncertain. V lost 4 bases, J lost 5 bases, and 5 bases lay in between. Germline V gives CDR1 KGHSH, CDR2 LQKENI. The CDR3 has 12 amino acids. The CDR3 sequence is CASSQETGELFF. The CDR3 nucleotides read TGTGCCAGCTCACAAGAAACCGGGGAGCTGTTTTTT.

This chain connects TRBV20-1 to TRBJ1-1; D call uncertain. This CDR3 comprises 13 residues. The germline V and J ends were trimmed by 5 bases and 3 bases, with 13 bases remaining between them. Per germline, CDR1 DFQATT and CDR2 SNEGSKA (reference sequence). The CDR3 reads CSASRSLYTEAFF. Here the CDR3 DNA reads TGCAGTGCTTCGAGGAGTTTGTACACTGAAGCTTTCTTT.